The following is a TCR beta chain sequence with its context. TCRdb reanalysed the 5' RACE reads using MiXCR and keeps one entry per CDR3 protein. The sample holds 60,000 to 75,000 distinct CDR3 sequences, 10% to 15% seen once. Germline V CDR1 and CDR2: SEHNR, FQNEAQ (reference sequence). CDR3 length: 16 residues. The trim removed 2 bases at V and 6 bases at J, leaving 10 bases unmatched. The data are from a study of early T cells in non-severe SARS-CoV-2 infection. This clonotype was sampled from an adult who was a healthcare worker with PCR-confirmed SARS-CoV-2 infection or an uninfected control (not recorded which). The rearrangement uses TRBV7-9 and TRBJ1-1, with 9 bases fitting TRBD1. This material consisted of whole blood, taken at baseline. CDR3 sequence reads: CASSLIFGDREAEAFF. DNA of the CDR3: TGTGCCAGCAGCTTAATTTTTGGGGACAGGGAAGCTGAAGCTTTCTTT. Looking up the rest from reference TRBV7-9 and TRBJ1-1 gives the full variable domain: DTGVSQNPRHKITKRGQNVTFRCDPISEHNRLYWYRQTLGQGPEFLTYFQNEAQLEKSRLLSDRFSAERPKGSFSTLEIQRTEQGDSAMYLCASSLIFGDREAEAFFGQGTRLTVV.